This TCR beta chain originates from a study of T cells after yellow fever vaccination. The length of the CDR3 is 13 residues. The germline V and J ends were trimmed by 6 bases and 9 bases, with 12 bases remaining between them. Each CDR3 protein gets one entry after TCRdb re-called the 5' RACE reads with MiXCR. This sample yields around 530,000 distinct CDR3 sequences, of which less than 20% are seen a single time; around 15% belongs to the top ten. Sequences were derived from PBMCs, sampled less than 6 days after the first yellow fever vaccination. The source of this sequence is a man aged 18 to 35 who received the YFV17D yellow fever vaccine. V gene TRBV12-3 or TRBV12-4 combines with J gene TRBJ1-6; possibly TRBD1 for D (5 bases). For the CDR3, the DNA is TGTGCCAGCAGCCCCCAGACAGTTTCACCCCTCCACTTT. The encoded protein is CASSPQTVSPLHF.